This entry features one T cell receptor beta chain sequence. The data stem from a study of T cell changes during pregnancy in multiple sclerosis. TCRdb keeps only in-frame clones here, not all; method: immunoSEQ multiplex PCR. The sample includes about 48,000 clones, over 75% of them seen just once. Germline CDR1 and CDR2: MGHRA and YSYEKL. The CDR3 consists of 16 residues. V dropped 0 bases and J dropped 7; count of bases not matched to a gene: 8. The origin of this receptor is a female donor with multiple sclerosis, enrolled in a pregnancy study. The chain couples TRBV4-1 to TRBJ1-2; TRBD1 matches 10 bases. The sample consisted of CD4+ T cells from peripheral blood mononuclear cells, taken in the second trimester of pregnancy. The CDR3 loop is CASSQDSTGQGVGYTF. CDR3 sequence (DNA): TGCGCCAGCAGCCAAGATAGTACCGGACAGGGGGTTGGCTACACCTTC.